These 32 T cell receptor beta chains were sequenced from one sample in a study of identical twins listed by TCRdb under 2016. Receptor amplification or capture employed 5' RACE. Reads for this sample came from an Illumina HiSeq 2000. TCRdb reworked the public reads: Q25 trimming with fastp, MiXCR clone assembly, productive beta chains retained. Rows with a matching CDR3 protein are joined into one entry that keeps the most common DNA and genes. A total of roughly 260,000 distinct CDR3 sequences appear in this sample, 6% to 8.5% of them only once. 5.4% of the sample rests with the top ten. The same sample was also studied in work on yellow fever vaccine responses in identical twins.

Sequencing used CD8+ T cells sorted from blood. Source of these receptors: a young woman in good health.

This clonotype was detected only a few times. The J gene is TRBJ2-3, the V gene TRBV18; 9 positions match TRBD1. Germline V gives CDR1 KGHSH, CDR2 LQKENI. The CDR3 is 14 amino acids. The V gene end was trimmed by 3 bases and the J gene end by 6 bases; junction bases not matched to a gene: 4. The CDR3 protein is CASSPGDRVDTQYF. In nucleotides, the CDR3 is TGTGCCAGCTCACCTGGGGACAGGGTGGATACGCAGTATTTT.

This clonotype came up many times. V gene TRBV7-2 combines with J gene TRBJ2-7; D call uncertain. V gave up 5 bases and J gave up 8 bases, with 13 bases separating them. CDR1 is SGHTA, CDR2 FQGNSA, per germline. The CDR3 loop spans 12 amino acids. CDR3 bases: TGTGCCAGCAGCCCGACAAATATACAGCAGTACTTC. Protein product: CASSPTNIQQYF.

V usage is TRBV4-1 and J usage is TRBJ2-6, with 7 positions matching TRBD1. J lost 2 bases, V lost 5 bases, and 3 bases had no gene match. The CDR3 contains 15 residues. Germline CDR1 is MGHRA and CDR2 is YSYEKL. The CDR3 DNA reads as TGCGCCAGCAGCAGGGGGCTGGCTGGGGCCAACGTCCTGACTTTC. Amino acid sequence: CASSRGLAGANVLTF.

This clonotype is labeled as medium-sized. The V and J genes are TRBV28 and TRBJ1-2, with D possibly being TRBD1 (6 bases). V shed 5 bases and J shed 0 bases, with 28 bases lying between them. CDR1 is MDHEN and CDR2 is SYDVKM in the germline V gene. This CDR3 region has 20 residues. The DNA of the CDR3 is TGTGCCAGCAGTACCCCCTTTGGACAGATTGGGTATATCGCTAACTATGGCTACACCTTC. The encoded protein is CASSTPFGQIGYIANYGYTF.

This clonotype was observed at least ten times. The chain combines TRBV10-1 with TRBJ2-1; no clear D gene. Germline V gene data show CDR1 as WNHNN and CDR2 as SYGVQD (reference sequence). The germline V and J ends were trimmed by 6 bases and 4 bases, with 19 bases remaining between them. The CDR3 runs 16 residues. In nucleotides, the CDR3 is TGCGCCAGCAGGCAAACCTGGTGCTGGCGTTACAATGAGCAGTTCTTC. This translates into CASRQTWCWRYNEQFF.

There are a few counts of this clonotype. The chain couples TRBV6-8 to TRBJ2-1; D might be TRBD2 (6 bases). The germline V gene has CDR1 MNHGY and CDR2 SAAAGT. Trimming left V 7 bases short and J 9 bases short, with 13 bases between. The CDR3 extends over 12 amino acids. Written as DNA, the CDR3 is TGTGCCAGCAACCCACTAGCAACTGAGCAGTTCTTC. Protein sequence: CASNPLATEQFF.

The sample holds a few counts of this clonotype. This chain connects TRBV28 to TRBJ2-3; D gene unclear. Germline CDR1 is MDHEN and CDR2 is SYDVKM. This CDR3 is built from 14 residues. The V end was cut by 1 base, the J end by 0 bases, with 5 bases between. The CDR3: CASSLYHSTDTQYF. In nucleotides, the CDR3 is TGTGCCAGCAGTTTATATCATAGCACAGATACGCAGTATTTT.

V is TRBV7-9 and J is TRBJ1-1, with 9 bases aligning to TRBD1. V lost 5 bases and J lost 4; bases outside the gene matches: 14. This CDR3 has 17 residues. Germline V gene lookup returns CDR1 SEHNR and CDR2 FQNEAQ (reference sequence). The CDR3 sequence: CASSATGGDRASTEAFF. The CDR3 DNA reads TGTGCCAGCAGCGCGACCGGTGGGGACAGGGCATCCACTGAAGCTTTCTTT.

The chain couples TRBV24-1 to TRBJ2-3; D gene ambiguous. Germline CDR1 is KGHDR and CDR2 is SFDVKD. Trimming pared 1 base from V and 6 bases from J, leaving 7 bases between. This CDR3 comprises 13 residues. The CDR3 reads CATSDFLGDTQYF. The CDR3 nucleotides are TGTGCCACCAGTGATTTCCTTGGGGATACGCAGTATTTT.

The chain is built from TRBV7-3 and TRBJ1-2, with 7 positions matching TRBD1. J gave up 4 bases and V 3 bases, and 2 bases lay outside the gene matches. Germline CDR1 and CDR2: SGHTA and FQGTGA. The CDR3 spans 13 residues. The CDR3 protein is CASSFGTVYGYTF. CDR3 DNA: TGTGCCAGCAGCTTCGGGACAGTCTATGGCTACACCTTC.

The V and J genes are TRBV20-1 and TRBJ2-7; TRBD1 matches 7 bases. The V gene end was trimmed by 4 bases and the J gene end by 3 bases; junction bases not matched to a gene: 12. There are 15 residues in the CDR3. Germline V CDR1 and CDR2: DFQATT, SNEGSKA (reference sequence). CDR3 loop: CSAIDRDFLNYEQYF. In nucleotides, the CDR3 is TGCAGTGCTATCGACAGGGATTTCCTCAACTACGAGCAGTACTTC.

A few counts support this clonotype. The chain links TRBV4-1 to TRBJ1-1; 7 bases align to TRBD1. Germline loops: CDR1 MGHRA, CDR2 YSYEKL. This CDR3 contains 17 residues. The V segment lost 1 base and the J segment 2 bases; nucleotides outside the gene matches: 10. CDR3 nucleotides: TGCGCCAGCAGCCAAGTGCCGGGACAGTCTGTCAACACTGAAGCTTTCTTT. Protein product: CASSQVPGQSVNTEAFF.

This clonotype was seen a few times. CDR3 nucleotides: TGTGCCAGCAGCCCCGTTGGACCCCAATGGGAGACCCAGTACTTC. Amino acids: CASSPVGPQWETQYF. The chain joins TRBV25-1 to TRBJ2-5; D not resolved. V lost 6 bases and J lost 5, with 19 bases in between. In germline, CDR1 is MGHDK, CDR2 SYGVNS. The CDR3 has 15 amino acids. The full variable domain, its missing parts supplied by reference TRBV25-1 and TRBJ2-5, is EADIYQTPRYLVIGTGKKITLECSQTMGHDKMYWYQQDPGMELHLIHYSYGVNSTEKGDLSSESTVSRIRTEHFPLTLESARPSHTSQYLCASSPVGPQWETQYFGPGTRLLVL.

This clonotype came up a few times. The V call is TRBV4-1, the J call TRBJ2-1; TRBD1 matches 9 bases. V gave up 3 bases and J gave up 2 bases; unmatched junction bases: 8. Germline CDR1 reads MGHRA; CDR2 reads YSYEKL. This CDR3 region has 17 residues. CDR3 amino acids: CASSQEPGQGAYNEQFF. CDR3 in DNA: TGCGCCAGCAGCCAGGAACCGGGACAGGGAGCCTACAATGAGCAGTTCTTC.

The rearrangement joins TRBV2 to TRBJ2-7; D is possibly TRBD1 or TRBD2 (5 bases each). The germline V and J ends were trimmed by 3 bases and 3 bases, with 15 bases remaining between them. The germline V gene encodes CDR1 SNHLY and CDR2 FYNNEI. This CDR3 contains 15 residues. The chain's CDR3 is CASSDDGATRYEQYF. The DNA of the CDR3 is TGTGCCAGCAGTGATGACGGGGCGACCCGCTACGAGCAGTACTTC.

The rearrangement joins TRBV3-1 to TRBJ2-5, with 11 bases aligning to TRBD2. The CDR3 has 19 amino acids. Germline assignment: CDR1 LGHDT and CDR2 YNNKEL (reference sequence). With 1 base clipped from V and 5 bases from J, the junction kept 15 bases outside the gene matches. The CDR3 sequence is CASSQGGTSGIDDRETQYF. For the CDR3, the DNA is TGTGCCAGCAGCCAAGGTGGGACTAGCGGAATCGACGATCGGGAGACCCAGTACTTC.

This clonotype was counted only a few times. The chain combines TRBV7-9 with TRBJ2-5; no clear D gene. Trimming removed 4 bases from V and 2 bases from J, with 11 bases in between. There are 14 residues in the CDR3. The V gene's germline CDR1 is SEHNR and CDR2 FQNEAQ (reference sequence). In DNA, the CDR3 is TGTGCCAGCAGCTATTCCAGCGCTCAAGAGACCCAGTACTTC. It encodes CASSYSSAQETQYF.

J is TRBJ2-2 and V is TRBV7-6; 9 positions match TRBD2. V trimming: 1 base; J trimming: 3 bases; junction bases outside the gene matches: 6. The germline V gene encodes CDR1 SGHVS and CDR2 FNYEAQ. This CDR3 has 17 residues. DNA for the CDR3: TGTGCCAGCAGCTTAGTTGCGGGGGGGCCGGACACCGGGGAGCTGTTTTTT. Translating gives CASSLVAGGPDTGELFF.

This clonotype was recorded at least ten times. The chain has TRBV7-9 and TRBJ2-7; TRBD2 aligns across 8 bases. The junction had 4 bases not matched to a gene; V was cut back by 3 bases and J by 0 bases. The V gene's germline CDR1 is SEHNR and CDR2 FQNEAQ (reference sequence). This CDR3 has 15 residues. The CDR3 bases are TGTGCCAGCAGCTTCTTAGCGGGGCCCTCCTACGAGCAGTACTTC. The encoded protein is CASSFLAGPSYEQYF.

Details on this clonotype: Mismatch with germline at one junction end may stem from a read error. CDR3 sequence: CAISIGPGGELFF. The DNA for the CDR3 is TGTGCCATCAGCATCGGGCCTGGCGGGGAGCTGTTTTTT. V usage is TRBV5-6 and J usage is TRBJ2-2; D unclear. Germline-derived CDR1 and CDR2 are SGHDT and YYEEEE. This CDR3 contains 13 residues. The full variable domain, with the rest looked up from reference TRBV5-6 and TRBJ2-2, is DAGVTQSPTHLIKTRGQQVTLRCSPKSGHDTVSWYQQALGQGPQFIFQYYEEEERQRGNFPDRFSGHQFPNYSSELNVNALLLGDSALYLCAISIGPGGELFFGEGSRLTVL.

The J gene is TRBJ2-7, the V gene TRBV16; possibly TRBD1 for D (5 bases). Germline V CDR1 and CDR2: KGHSY, FQNENV. The CDR3 length is 14 residues. Trimming removed 1 base at V and 3 bases at J, with 10 bases between. CDR3 loop: CASSQWGTHYEQYV. The CDR3, as DNA: TGTGCCAGCAGCCAATGGGGCACCCACTACGAGCAGTACGTC.

This clonotype showed up many times. For the CDR3, the DNA is TGTGCCAGCAGTGAGGAGGGCTATACGCAGTATTTT. It encodes CASSEEGYTQYF. This chain connects TRBV6-1 to TRBJ2-3; a weak D match, TRBD2 (6 bases). Germline V CDR1 and CDR2: MNHNS, SASEGT. CDR3 length: 12 amino acids. Trimming took off 3 bases at V and 7 bases at J, with 8 bases between the two ends.

At least ten counts were recorded for this clonotype. CDR3 nucleotide sequence: TGTGCCAGCAGTTCGACTAGCGGGAGCACAGATACGCAGTATTTT. Its translation: CASSSTSGSTDTQYF. The chain joins TRBV6-4 to TRBJ2-3; 10 nucleotides line up with TRBD2. There are 15 residues in the CDR3. V shed 5 bases, J shed 0 bases, and the junction held 2 bases outside the gene matches. Germline V gene lookup returns CDR1 MRHNA and CDR2 SNTAGT.

This clonotype has at least ten counts. V gene TRBV29-1 combines with J gene TRBJ2-1, with TRBD1 matching 10 bases. Germline lookup yields CDR1 SQVTM and CDR2 ANQGSEA. The V segment lost 3 bases and the J segment 7 bases; nucleotides outside the gene matches: 6. The CDR3 runs 14 residues. The CDR3 loop is CSVELRDRGNEQFF. The CDR3 DNA is TGCAGCGTTGAGCTCCGGGACAGGGGTAATGAGCAGTTCTTC.

This clonotype was counted a few times. The chain uses TRBV12-3 or TRBV12-4 and TRBJ2-5; weak D call: TRBD2 (6 bases). Trimming cost V 1 base and J 2 bases, with 8 bases left between them. The CDR3 runs to 14 residues. CDR3: CASSLGGVQETQYF. As DNA, the CDR3 is TGTGCCAGCAGTTTAGGGGGGGTTCAAGAGACCCAGTACTTC.

This clonotype has a count of ten or more. The CDR3 region is CASSEPLLEYSGNTIYF. CDR3 DNA: TGTGCCAGCAGTGAGCCCCTCCTCGAGTACTCTGGAAACACCATATATTTT. This chain links TRBV2 with TRBJ1-3, with no clear D. The V end lost 3 bases, the J end lost 0 bases, and 15 bases lay between the germline ends. The CDR3 totals 17 residues. Germline V gene lookup returns CDR1 SNHLY and CDR2 FYNNEI.

The genes are TRBV5-3 and TRBJ2-3; D is possibly TRBD1 (6 bases). TRBV5-3 is flagged as an ORF with uncertain function. Deletions cut 8 bases from V and 2 bases from J, with 9 bases between. The CDR3 is made up of 12 amino acids. This CDR3 is CASYRVTDTQYF. The CDR3 DNA is TGTGCCAGTTACAGGGTCACAGATACGCAGTATTTT.

This clonotype was picked up many times. This rearrangement joins TRBV5-1 to TRBJ2-3, with D perhaps matching TRBD1 (6 bases). Germline CDR1 reads SGHRS; CDR2 reads YFSETQ. V dropped 3 bases and J dropped 5 bases, with 10 bases sitting between them. CDR3 length equals 13 residues. CDR3: CASSSLQGDTQYF. The DNA of the CDR3 is TGCGCCAGCAGCTCGTTACAGGGAGATACGCAGTATTTT.

This clonotype was counted between two and nine times. This chain joins TRBV25-1 and TRBJ2-2; weak D call: TRBD2 (6 bases). The germline V gene has CDR1 MGHDK and CDR2 SYGVNS. Trimming removed 4 bases at V and 5 bases at J, with 14 bases between. The CDR3 consists of 15 residues. In nucleotides, the CDR3 is TGTGCCAGCAGTGCGGAGGCGGGATCAACCGGGGAGCTGTTTTTT. This gives the protein CASSAEAGSTGELFF.

CDR3 sequence (DNA): TGTGCCAGCAGTGAAAACCCGGGACAGGGATTGAACACTGAAGCTTTCTTT. Its translation: CASSENPGQGLNTEAFF. V usage is TRBV3-1 and J usage is TRBJ1-1; 9 bases match TRBD1. V dropped 6 bases and J dropped 0; count of bases not matched to a gene: 11. Germline CDR1 is LGHDT and CDR2 is YNNKEL (reference sequence). This CDR3 is built from 17 residues. The complete variable domain, with remaining parts taken from reference TRBV3-1 and TRBJ1-1, reads DTAVSQTPKYLVTQMGNDKSIKCEQNLGHDTMYWYKQDSKKFLKIMFSYNNKELIINETVPNRFSPKSPDKAHLNLHINSLELGDSAVYFCASSENPGQGLNTEAFFGQGTRLTVV.

This clonotype was picked up a small number of times. This rearrangement joins TRBV12-3 or TRBV12-4 to TRBJ2-6, with TRBD1 identical over 7 bases. The ends lost 6 bases at V and 2 bases at J; junction bases unmatched: 7. There are 16 residues in the CDR3. The CDR3 sequence is CASRGTDPPGANVLTF. DNA of the CDR3: TGTGCCAGCAGAGGGACAGACCCCCCTGGGGCCAACGTCCTGACTTTC.

This clonotype was counted ten times or more. The V gene is TRBV7-9, the J gene TRBJ1-1, with 7 bases identical to TRBD1. Trimming took 1 base from V and 0 from J; bases not matched to a gene: 5. This CDR3 spans 16 amino acids. Germline lookup yields CDR1 SEHNR and CDR2 FQNEAQ (reference sequence). The CDR3 is CASSLVGQLMNTEAFF. DNA for the CDR3: TGTGCCAGCAGCTTAGTGGGACAGCTAATGAACACTGAAGCTTTCTTT.